Listed below are T cell receptor beta chains from one sample, sequenced in a study of T-cell memory formation after mild COVID-19. TCRdb reanalysed the 5' RACE reads using MiXCR and keeps one entry per CDR3 protein. The sample includes roughly 450,000 distinct CDR3 sequences, roughly 18% of them seen just once. Source material: PBMCs or a T cell subset sorted from them (not recorded which). These receptors originate from an adult woman who had mild COVID-19 (a few samples of this study predate the infection). Cell type and time point are not known. The CDR3 runs from the conserved cysteine through the conserved F or W. The order of the fields is V gene, J gene, D gene, CDR3 protein. D genes are given only for firm matches.

TRBV18	TRBJ2-7	TRBD2	CASSGLAGGLDEQYF
TRBV3-1	TRBJ2-5	TRBD1	CASSWTGGEETQYF
TRBV12-3/TRBV12-4	TRBJ2-1	.	CASSLSQGVRNEQFF
TRBV7-8	TRBJ1-4	TRBD1	CASSLRDSNEKLFF
TRBV6-5	TRBJ2-5	.	CASSYIEGLEETQYF
TRBV24-1	TRBJ1-1	.	CATSDHEGTEAFF
TRBV3-1	TRBJ1-1	.	CASSQSERGVRGAFF
TRBV6-5	TRBJ1-1	TRBD1	CASSRGQGAGTEAFF
TRBV7-9	TRBJ1-1	TRBD1	CASSLEGQGAEAFF
TRBV6-1	TRBJ2-7	.	CASTRTVTYEQYF
TRBV4-1	TRBJ2-7	TRBD1	CASSHSEGTGSYEQYF
TRBV29-1	TRBJ2-7	TRBD1	CSVEGDRDSTYEQYF
TRBV27	TRBJ2-3	TRBD2	CASNHLAGGPTDTQYF
TRBV4-2	TRBJ2-7	.	CASSQTGTPWYYEQYF
TRBV7-8	TRBJ2-1	.	CASSLEWGGVSYNEQFF
TRBV5-6	TRBJ2-7	TRBD2	CASSFPPTSGRGYEQYF
TRBV5-7	TRBJ2-1	.	CASSFPVESLANEQFF
TRBV30	TRBJ2-5	.	CAWIGGQHQETQYF
TRBV7-3	TRBJ1-1	.	CASSLSPTTEAFF
TRBV6-2/TRBV6-3	TRBJ1-5	TRBD1	CASSSYGQGIPPGPNQPQHF
TRBV6-5	TRBJ1-1	.	CASSYGQGSTEAFF
TRBV5-1	TRBJ2-7	TRBD2	CASSLVGTRSPLRGYEQYF
TRBV2	TRBJ2-7	.	CASSEDWGRDGGDEQYF
TRBV7-9	TRBJ2-5	TRBD1	CASSFDRGMEETQYF
TRBV10-3	TRBJ2-1	TRBD2	CAISSGTSAYNEQFF
TRBV6-5	TRBJ1-2	.	CASSYLGGGGNYGYTF
TRBV7-2	TRBJ2-1	.	CASSRRLDNEQFF
TRBV4-2	TRBJ1-1	.	CASSQDTGTEAFF
TRBV20-1	TRBJ2-5	TRBD2	CSARGTSGGFMAETQYF
TRBV7-9	TRBJ1-1	.	CASSPRRVQAYTEAFF
TRBV6-5	TRBJ2-1	TRBD2	CASSYSGTSGGEQFF
TRBV6-2/TRBV6-3	TRBJ2-1	TRBD1	CASRNRGSSYNEQFF
TRBV5-1	TRBJ2-5	TRBD1	CASSSQDRETQYF
TRBV5-1	TRBJ2-5	TRBD2	CASSLGTSARETQYF
TRBV6-2/TRBV6-3	TRBJ2-7	TRBD2	CASSYSTSGSYEQYF
TRBV25-1	TRBJ2-7	TRBD1	CASSKTTGEDEQYF
TRBV25-1	TRBJ1-2	.	CASSKGGGYTF
TRBV10-3	TRBJ2-1	.	CATSPSSDEQFF
TRBV12-3/TRBV12-4	TRBJ2-4	.	CASSLAGIGKNIQYF
TRBV12-3/TRBV12-4	TRBJ2-3	TRBD2	CASSPPPISGRARTDTQYF